This T cell receptor beta chain was recorded in a study of blood T cell repertoires in COVID-19. Study as a whole: There were acute and convalescent COVID-19 samples, and they came from the United States, Italy and Spain. T cells, B-cell-depleted T cells, or PBMCs supplied cDNA or gDNA.

Authors' processing steps: Reference gene primer amplification gave nucleated cell count estimates. The protocol was immunoSEQ multiplex PCR, while the TCRdb copy is restricted to in-frame clones and leaves out a portion. That table furnishes V, J and clone size, whereas the DNA furnished D and trimming. The table includes hundreds of thousands of clones, about 91% detected once. CDR3 length equals 15 residues. Germline CDR1 reads KGHSH; CDR2 reads LQKENI. V was pared by 3 bases and J by 2 bases, with 14 bases between. The chain couples TRBV18 to TRBJ2-7; weak D call: TRBD2 (6 bases). The TCR was taken from a woman aged 55-70 years with acute or convalescent COVID-19. Sequencing was done on a sample of peripheral blood. The CDR3 nucleotides are TGTGCCAGCTCACCGAGGGGTGGAGGGGCCTACGAGCAGTACTTC. Protein: CASSPRGGGAYEQYF. Filled out from reference TRBV18 and TRBJ2-7, the complete variable domain reads NAGVMQNPRHLVRRRGQEARLRCSPMKGHSHVYWYRQLPEEGLKFMVYLQKENIIDESGMPKERFSAEFPKEGPSILRIQQVVRGDSAAYFCASSPRGGGAYEQYFGPGTRLTVT.